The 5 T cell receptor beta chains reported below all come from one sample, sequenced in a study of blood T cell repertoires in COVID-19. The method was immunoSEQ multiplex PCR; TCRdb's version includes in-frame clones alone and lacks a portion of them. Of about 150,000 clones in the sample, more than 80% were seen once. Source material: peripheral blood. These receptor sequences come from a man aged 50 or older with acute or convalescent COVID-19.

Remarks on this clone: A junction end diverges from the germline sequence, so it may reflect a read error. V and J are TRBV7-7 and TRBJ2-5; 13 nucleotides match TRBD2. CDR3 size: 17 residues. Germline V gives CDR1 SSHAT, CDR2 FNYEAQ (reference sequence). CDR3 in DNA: TGTGCTAGCAGCTTAGCGGGACTAGCGGGAATCCAAGAGACCCAGTACTTC. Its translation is CASSLAGLAGIQETQYF. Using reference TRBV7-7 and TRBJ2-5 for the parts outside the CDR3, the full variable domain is GAGVSQSPRYKVTKRGQDVTLRCDPISSHATLYWYQQALGQGPEFLTYFNYEAQPDKSGLPSDRFSAERPEGSISTLTIQRTEQRDSAMYRCASSLAGLAGIQETQYFGPGTRLLVL.

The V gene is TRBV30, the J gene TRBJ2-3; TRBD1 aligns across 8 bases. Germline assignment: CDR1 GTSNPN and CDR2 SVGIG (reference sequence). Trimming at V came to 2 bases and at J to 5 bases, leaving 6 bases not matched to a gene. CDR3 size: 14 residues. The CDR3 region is CAWSPPGTGDTQYF. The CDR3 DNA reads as TGTGCCTGGAGTCCGCCCGGGACAGGAGATACGCAGTATTTT.

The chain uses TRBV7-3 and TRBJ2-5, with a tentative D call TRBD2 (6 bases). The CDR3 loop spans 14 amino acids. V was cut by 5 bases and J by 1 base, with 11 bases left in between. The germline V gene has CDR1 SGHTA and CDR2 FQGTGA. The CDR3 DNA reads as TGTGCCAGCAGCCCCGGGGACTTCCAAGAGACCCAGTACTTC. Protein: CASSPGDFQETQYF.

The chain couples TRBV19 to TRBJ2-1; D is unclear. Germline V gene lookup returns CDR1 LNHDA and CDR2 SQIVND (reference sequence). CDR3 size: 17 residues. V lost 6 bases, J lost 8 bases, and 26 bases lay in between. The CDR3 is CASRGFGSSKVWDEQFF. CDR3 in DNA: TGTGCCAGTAGAGGTTTCGGATCTAGTAAAGTCTGGGATGAGCAGTTCTTC.

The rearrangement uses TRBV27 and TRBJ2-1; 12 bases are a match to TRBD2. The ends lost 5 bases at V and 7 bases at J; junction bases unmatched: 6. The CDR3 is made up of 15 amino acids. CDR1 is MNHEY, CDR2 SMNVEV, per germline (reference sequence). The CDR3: CASSPGTSGLNEQFF. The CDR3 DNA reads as TGTGCCAGCAGTCCAGGGACTAGCGGGCTTAATGAGCAGTTCTTC.